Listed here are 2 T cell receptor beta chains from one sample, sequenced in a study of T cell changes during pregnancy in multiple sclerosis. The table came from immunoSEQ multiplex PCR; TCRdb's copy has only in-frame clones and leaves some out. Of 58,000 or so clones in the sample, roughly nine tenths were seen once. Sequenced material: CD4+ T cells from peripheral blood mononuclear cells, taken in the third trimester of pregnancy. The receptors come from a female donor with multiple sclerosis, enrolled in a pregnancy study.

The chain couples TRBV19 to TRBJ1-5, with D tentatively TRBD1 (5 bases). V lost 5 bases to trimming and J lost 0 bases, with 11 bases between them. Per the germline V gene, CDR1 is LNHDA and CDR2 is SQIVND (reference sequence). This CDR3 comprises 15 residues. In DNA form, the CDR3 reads TGTGCCAGTAGTTACGACAGCACTAGCAATCAGCCCCAGCATTTT. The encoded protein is CASSYDSTSNQPQHF.

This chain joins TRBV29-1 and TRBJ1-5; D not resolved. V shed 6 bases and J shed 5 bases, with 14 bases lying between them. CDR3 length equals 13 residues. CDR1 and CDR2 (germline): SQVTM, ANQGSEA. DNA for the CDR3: TGCAGCGTGTCAGGTGGTACGGATCAGCCCCAGCATTTT. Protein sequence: CSVSGGTDQPQHF.